These 26 T cell receptor beta chains came from one sample sequenced in a study of blood T cells in healthy people across ages. Primed by a sample-barcoded 5' primer and a J-beta primer mix, a second PCR proceeded for 7 to 11 cycles. MiXCR, run by TCRdb on the 5' RACE reads, gives a single entry per CDR3 protein. The sample yields 1.4 million to 1.5 million distinct CDR3 sequences, 42% seen once. Sequencing was carried out using blood. The receptors were gathered from a woman between 18 and 29 years old in good health.

The chain is built from TRBV3-1 and TRBJ2-7; 10 nucleotides match TRBD2. Judging by the DNA end, TRBJ2-5 fits better; the J call may be wrong. The CDR3 runs 15 residues. CDR1 LGHDT and CDR2 YNNKEL come from the germline V gene (reference sequence). The CDR3 DNA follows: TGTGCCAGCAGCCCGCCTCCTAGCGGGAGAGTGACCCAGTACTTC. Translation: CASSPPPSGRVTQYF.

This clonotype was seen at least ten times. J is TRBJ1-2 and V is TRBV10-3, with unresolved D. The germline gives CDR1 ENHRY, CDR2 SYGVKD. This CDR3 is 14 amino acids long. V lost 0 bases and J 2 bases, leaving 7 bases between the germline ends. CDR3 coding DNA: TGTGCCATCAGTGAGTCGAACGGAAACTATGGCTACACCTTC. It is translated as CAISESNGNYGYTF.

The chain combines TRBV6-2 or TRBV6-3 with TRBJ2-6; 7 bases fit TRBD1. Germline V gene sequence: CDR1 MNHEY, CDR2 SVGEGT. V lost 8 bases and J lost 4; bases outside the gene matches: 8. This CDR3 is built from 15 residues. This CDR3 reads CASRTGLLGANVLTF. The CDR3 bases are TGTGCCAGCCGGACAGGTCTTTTGGGGGCCAACGTCCTGACTTTC.

This clonotype was recorded a few times. The chain combines TRBV7-2 with TRBJ2-4; D is perhaps TRBD1 (5 bases). The J call is uncertain, as TRBJ2-7 better fits the DNA end. CDR1 is SGHTA and CDR2 is FQGNSA in the germline V gene. This CDR3 has 16 residues. This CDR3 is CASSLASQGSTYEQYF. CDR3 DNA sequence: TGTGCCAGCAGCTTAGCGTCGCAGGGTTCGACCTACGAGCAGTACTTC.

The chain carries TRBV7-8 and TRBJ2-7, with D perhaps TRBD1 (5 bases). The CDR3 runs to 17 residues. With 2 bases removed from V and 2 bases from J, the gap between germline ends came to 19 bases. The germline CDR1 and CDR2 sequences are SGHVS and FQNEAQ. This chain's CDR3 is CASSLPIAGQRTYEQYF. DNA of the CDR3: TGTGCCAGCAGCTTACCGATAGCCGGACAACGAACCTACGAGCAGTACTTC.

The chain combines TRBV5-1 with TRBJ2-5; TRBD2 agrees at 7 bases. CDR3 length: 15 amino acids. Germline-derived CDR1 and CDR2 are SGHRS and YFSETQ. V shed 4 bases, J shed 1 base, and the junction held 7 bases outside the gene matches. The CDR3 protein is CASSGASGAQETQYF. The CDR3, as DNA: TGCGCCAGCAGCGGGGCTAGCGGAGCCCAAGAGACCCAGTACTTC.

The J gene is TRBJ2-3, the V gene TRBV14; D tentatively fits TRBD1 or TRBD2 (6 bases each). The CDR3 is 15 amino acids. The germline V gene encodes CDR1 SGHDN and CDR2 FVKESK. The germline V and J ends were trimmed by 5 bases and 5 bases, with 17 bases remaining between them. This CDR3 is CASSNQFGGGDTQYF. Written as DNA, the CDR3 is TGTGCCAGCAGCAATCAATTTGGAGGGGGAGATACGCAGTATTTT.

The chain carries TRBV20-1 and TRBJ2-2; D gene ambiguous. Germline CDR1 is DFQATT and CDR2 is SNEGSKA (reference sequence). The V end was cut by 3 bases, the J end by 3 bases, with 11 bases between. There are 14 residues in the CDR3. The CDR3, as DNA: TGCAGTGCTAGGACCGGTGGGGACACCGGGGAGCTGTTTTTT. Translation: CSARTGGDTGELFF.

V and J are TRBV11-2 and TRBJ2-1; D is perhaps TRBD2 (6 bases). The CDR3 is 13 amino acids. V gave up 5 bases and J gave up 5 bases, with 10 bases separating them. Germline V gene data show CDR1 as SGHAT and CDR2 as FQNNGV. The CDR3 DNA follows: TGTGCCAGCAGCCCCTGGGGGGACAATGAGCAGTTCTTC. Protein sequence: CASSPWGDNEQFF.

The chain uses TRBV7-2 and TRBJ2-7; D unresolved. From germline, CDR1 is SGHTA and CDR2 FQGNSA. V was shortened by 0 bases and J by 2 bases, with 11 bases between the two germline ends. The CDR3 consists of 15 residues. The CDR3: CASSLAHGPAYEQYF. The CDR3 DNA is TGTGCCAGCAGCTTAGCCCACGGGCCAGCCTACGAGCAGTACTTC.

The rearrangement joins TRBV5-1 to TRBJ1-4; TRBD1 agrees at 7 bases. Germline loops: CDR1 SGHRS, CDR2 YFSETQ. The CDR3 has 15 residues. Losses at the gene ends were 0 bases for V and 4 bases for J; bases not matched to a gene: 3. The CDR3 loop is CASSLEGQNNEKLFF. In DNA, the CDR3 is TGCGCCAGCAGCTTGGAGGGACAGAATAATGAAAAACTGTTTTTT. Looking up the rest from reference TRBV5-1 and TRBJ1-4 gives the full variable domain: KAGVTQTPRYLIKTRGQQVTLSCSPISGHRSVSWYQQTPGQGLQFLFEYFSETQRNKGNFPGRFSGRQFSNSRSEMNVSTLELGDSALYLCASSLEGQNNEKLFFGSGTQLSVL.

The sample holds one count of this clonotype. The chain joins TRBV6-1 to TRBJ1-5; TRBD1 might be the D (5 bases). This CDR3 region has 15 residues. CDR1 and CDR2 from the germline V gene are MNHNS and SASEGT. V lost 0 bases, J lost 3 bases, and 9 bases lay in between. The CDR3 region is CASSEASGHNQPQHF. The CDR3 coding sequence is TGTGCCAGCAGTGAAGCCAGCGGACACAATCAGCCCCAGCATTTT.

The chain has TRBV28 and TRBJ2-3; TRBD2 might be the D (6 bases). V lost 2 bases to trimming and J lost 2 bases, with 11 bases between them. CDR3 size: 15 residues. The germline V gene encodes CDR1 MDHEN and CDR2 SYDVKM. CDR3 region: CASSLGGENTDTQYF. CDR3 sequence (DNA): TGTGCCAGCAGTTTAGGCGGGGAAAACACAGATACGCAGTATTTT.

This clonotype was seen many times. CDR3 sequence: CASSPSGGQETQYF. CDR3 nucleotide sequence: TGTGCCAGCAGCCCTAGCGGGGGTCAAGAGACCCAGTACTTC. The chain carries TRBV9 and TRBJ2-5, with 10 positions matching TRBD2. The CDR3 runs to 14 residues. Germline CDR1 and CDR2: SGDLS and YYNGEE. With V trimmed by 4 bases and J by 2 bases, 2 bases remained unmatched.

The chain uses TRBV6-2 or TRBV6-3 and TRBJ2-7; no reliable D call. Trimming cost V 2 bases and J 4 bases, with 15 bases left between them. The length of the CDR3 is 15 residues. CDR1 and CDR2 from the germline V gene are MNHEY and SVGEGT. The CDR3 here is CASSYRRKSHYEQYF. The CDR3 DNA sequence: TGTGCCAGCAGTTACCGCCGGAAGTCCCATTACGAGCAGTACTTC.

This clonotype was detected only a few times. This chain links TRBV7-2 with TRBJ2-7, with D hard to call. Deletions cut 5 bases from V and 6 bases from J, with 14 bases between. The CDR3 is 13 amino acids. Germline V CDR1 and CDR2: SGHTA, FQGNSA. The CDR3 is CASSIQPGVEQYF. In DNA, the CDR3 is TGTGCCAGCAGCATACAGCCAGGAGTCGAGCAGTACTTC.

This clonotype was recorded once. The rearrangement joins TRBV29-1 to TRBJ2-3; TRBD1 matches at 7 bases. Germline lookup yields CDR1 SQVTM and CDR2 ANQGSEA. The CDR3 has 12 amino acids. The V gene end was trimmed by 7 bases and the J gene end by 4 bases; junction bases not matched to a gene: 5. The CDR3 here is CSAGDSPDTQYF. The CDR3 region has the DNA TGCAGCGCTGGGGACAGTCCAGATACGCAGTATTTT.

The chain joins TRBV6-1 to TRBJ2-3; D ambiguous. Germline V gene lookup returns CDR1 MNHNS and CDR2 SASEGT. The V end was cut by 0 bases, the J end by 8 bases, with 12 bases between. The CDR3 loop spans 14 amino acids. CDR3 in DNA: TGTGCCAGCAGTGAAGCCTCCACGCTAGGTACGCAGTATTTT. This sequence encodes CASSEASTLGTQYF.

The genes are TRBV6-5 and TRBJ2-1; 7 bases fit TRBD1. The J segment lost 0 bases and the V segment lost 7 bases, leaving 0 bases of the junction unmatched. CDR1 MNHEY and CDR2 SVGAGI come from the germline V gene. The CDR3 spans 13 residues. CDR3 loop: CASNRGSYNEQFF. The CDR3 nucleotides read TGTGCCAGCAACAGGGGCTCCTACAATGAGCAGTTCTTC.

A note on this clonotype: A read error may account for a junction end that differs from germline. The J gene is TRBJ2-5, the V gene TRBV12-3 or TRBV12-4; 7 bases match TRBD1. The CDR3 length is 17 residues. DNA of the CDR3: TGTGCCGGCAGTCCCTCCGGGACAGTCCTCAGTTTGGAGACCCAGTACTTC. It translates to CAGSPSGTVLSLETQYF.

V is TRBV2 and J is TRBJ2-1; D remains ambiguous. The V and J ends lost 0 bases and 5 bases respectively, with 11 bases between them. Per germline, CDR1 SNHLY and CDR2 FYNNEI. The CDR3 sequence is 15 residues long. CDR3 loop: CASSEALPRDNEQFF. The CDR3 DNA sequence: TGTGCCAGCAGTGAAGCGCTTCCCAGAGACAATGAGCAGTTCTTC.

V gene TRBV14 combines with J gene TRBJ1-1; D remains unclear. Germline CDR1 SGHDN, CDR2 FVKESK. Trimming left V 4 bases short and J 8 bases short, with 17 bases between. The CDR3 has 14 residues. The CDR3 DNA is TGTGCCAGCAGCCTAATAGACCGCTTTGGGGAAGCTTTCTTT. This codes for CASSLIDRFGEAFF.

This clonotype showed up just a few times. One junction end does not reproduce the germline sequence, and a read error may be involved. CDR3 in DNA: TGTGCCGGCAGTTACTCGACAGTCCAAGAGACCCAGTACTTC. Protein sequence: CAGSYSTVQETQYF. The chain recombines TRBV6-6 with TRBJ2-5; TRBD1 is a possible D gene (5 bases). The CDR3 contains 14 residues. Per the germline V gene, CDR1 is MNHNY and CDR2 is SVGAGI (reference sequence).

V usage is TRBV12-3 or TRBV12-4 and J usage is TRBJ1-1; TRBD1 matches 8 bases. The trim removed 1 base at V and 1 base at J, leaving 5 bases unmatched. The CDR3 loop spans 16 amino acids. The CDR3, as DNA: TGTGCCAGCAGTTTAGGGACAGGGAACGGGAACACTGAAGCTTTCTTT. Encoded protein: CASSLGTGNGNTEAFF.

This clonotype was observed a handful of times. The chain employs TRBV6-4 and TRBJ2-3; D is ambiguous. CDR1 MRHNA and CDR2 SNTAGT come from the germline V gene. The CDR3 is 13 residues long. V was shortened by 5 bases and J by 2 bases, with 8 bases between the two germline ends. The CDR3 DNA reads TGTGCCAGCAGTCGTACAGACACAGATACGCAGTATTTT. It specifies CASSRTDTDTQYF.

The rearrangement joins TRBV7-2 to TRBJ2-3, with D perhaps matching TRBD1 or TRBD2 (5 bases each). The germline V gene encodes CDR1 SGHTA and CDR2 FQGNSA. Trimming took off 1 base at V and 13 bases at J, with 12 bases between the two ends. This CDR3 region has 12 residues. This chain's CDR3 is CASSLGDPWKYF. The CDR3 coding sequence is TGTGCCAGCAGCTTAGGGGACCCTTGGAAGTATTTT.